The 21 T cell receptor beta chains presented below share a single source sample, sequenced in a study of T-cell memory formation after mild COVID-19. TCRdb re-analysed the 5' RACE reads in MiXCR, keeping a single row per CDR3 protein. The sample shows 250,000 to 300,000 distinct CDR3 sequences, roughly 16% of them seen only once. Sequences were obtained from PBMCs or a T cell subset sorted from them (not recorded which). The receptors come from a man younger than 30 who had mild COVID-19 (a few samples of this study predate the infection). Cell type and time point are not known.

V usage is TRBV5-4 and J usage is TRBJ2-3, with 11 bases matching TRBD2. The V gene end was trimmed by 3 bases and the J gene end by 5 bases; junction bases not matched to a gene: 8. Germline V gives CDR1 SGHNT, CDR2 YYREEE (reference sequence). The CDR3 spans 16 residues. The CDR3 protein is CASSSIAGGREDTQYF. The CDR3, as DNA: TGTGCCAGCAGCTCCATAGCGGGGGGGCGAGAAGATACGCAGTATTTT.

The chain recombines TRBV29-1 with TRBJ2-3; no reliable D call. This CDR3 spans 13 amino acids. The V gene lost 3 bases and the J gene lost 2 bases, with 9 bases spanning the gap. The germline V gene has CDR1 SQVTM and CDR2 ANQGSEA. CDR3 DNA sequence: TGCAGCGTTGAGGGCCGACACACAGATACGCAGTATTTT. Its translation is CSVEGRHTDTQYF.

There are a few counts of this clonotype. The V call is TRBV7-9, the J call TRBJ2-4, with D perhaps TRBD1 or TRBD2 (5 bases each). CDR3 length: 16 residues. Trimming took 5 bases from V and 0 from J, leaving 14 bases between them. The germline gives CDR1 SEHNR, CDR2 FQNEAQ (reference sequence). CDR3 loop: CASSPGEGLAKNIQYF. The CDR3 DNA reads TGTGCCAGCAGCCCTGGAGAGGGGCTAGCCAAAAACATTCAGTACTTC.

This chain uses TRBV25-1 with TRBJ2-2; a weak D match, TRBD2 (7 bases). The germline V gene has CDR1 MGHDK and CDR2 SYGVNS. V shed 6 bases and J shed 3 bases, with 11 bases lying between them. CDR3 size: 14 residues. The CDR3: CASRRGADTGELFF. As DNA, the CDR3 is TGTGCCAGCAGACGGGGGGCAGACACCGGGGAGCTGTTTTTT.

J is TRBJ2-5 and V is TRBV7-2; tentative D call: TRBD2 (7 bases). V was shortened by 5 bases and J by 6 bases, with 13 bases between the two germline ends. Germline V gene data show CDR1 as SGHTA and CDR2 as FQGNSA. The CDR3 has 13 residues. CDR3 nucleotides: TGTGCCAGCAGCGTCTGGGGGGGGCAGACCCAGTACTTC. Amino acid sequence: CASSVWGGQTQYF.

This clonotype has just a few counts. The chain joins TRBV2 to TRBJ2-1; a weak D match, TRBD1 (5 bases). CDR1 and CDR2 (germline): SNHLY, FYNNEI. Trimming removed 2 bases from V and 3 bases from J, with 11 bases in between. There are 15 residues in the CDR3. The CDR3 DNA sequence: TGTGCCAGCAGTGAACAGGGTTTCGGCTACAATGAGCAGTTCTTC. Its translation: CASSEQGFGYNEQFF.

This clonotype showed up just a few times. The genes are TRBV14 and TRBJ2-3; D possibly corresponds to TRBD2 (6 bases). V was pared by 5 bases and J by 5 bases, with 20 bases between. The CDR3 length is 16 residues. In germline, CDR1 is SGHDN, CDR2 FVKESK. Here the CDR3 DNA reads TGTGCCAGCAGCTCCATTCGGGGGTTACACAGAGATACGCAGTATTTT. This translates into CASSSIRGLHRDTQYF.

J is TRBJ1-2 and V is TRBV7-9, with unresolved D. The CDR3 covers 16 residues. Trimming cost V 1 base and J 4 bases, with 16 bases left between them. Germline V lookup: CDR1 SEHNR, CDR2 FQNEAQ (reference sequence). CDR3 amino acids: CASSLDGTLVGYGYTF. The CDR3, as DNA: TGTGCCAGCAGCTTAGACGGCACCCTTGTCGGCTATGGCTACACCTTC.

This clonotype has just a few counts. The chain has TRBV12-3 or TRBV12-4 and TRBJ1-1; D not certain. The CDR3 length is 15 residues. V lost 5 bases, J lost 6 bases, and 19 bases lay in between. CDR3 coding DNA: TGTGCCAGCAGTCCCTTCTCTTCACGAGGCCCTGAAGCTTTCTTT. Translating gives CASSPFSSRGPEAFF.

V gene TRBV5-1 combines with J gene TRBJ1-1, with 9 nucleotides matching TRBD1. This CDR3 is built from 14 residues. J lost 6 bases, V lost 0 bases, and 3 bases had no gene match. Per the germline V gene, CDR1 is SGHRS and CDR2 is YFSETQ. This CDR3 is CASSLDRGRPEAFF. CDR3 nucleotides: TGCGCCAGCAGCTTGGACAGGGGGCGACCTGAAGCTTTCTTT.

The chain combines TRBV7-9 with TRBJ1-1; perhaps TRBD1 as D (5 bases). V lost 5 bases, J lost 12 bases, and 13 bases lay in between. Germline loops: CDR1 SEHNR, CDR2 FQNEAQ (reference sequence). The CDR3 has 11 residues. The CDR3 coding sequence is TGTGCCAGCAGCCTAGAGGACAAACCTTTCTTT. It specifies CASSLEDKPFF.

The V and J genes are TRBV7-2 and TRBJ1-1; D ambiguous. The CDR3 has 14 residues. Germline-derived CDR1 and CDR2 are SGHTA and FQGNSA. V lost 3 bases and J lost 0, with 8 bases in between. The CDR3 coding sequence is TGTGCCAGCAGCTTCACTGCTTTGAACACTGAAGCTTTCTTT. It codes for CASSFTALNTEAFF.

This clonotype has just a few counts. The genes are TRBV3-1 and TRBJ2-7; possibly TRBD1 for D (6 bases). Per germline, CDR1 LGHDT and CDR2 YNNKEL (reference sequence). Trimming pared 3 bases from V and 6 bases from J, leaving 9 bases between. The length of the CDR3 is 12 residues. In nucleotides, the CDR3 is TGTGCCAGCAGCCAGGCAGGGGTCGAGCAGTACGTC. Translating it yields CASSQAGVEQYV.

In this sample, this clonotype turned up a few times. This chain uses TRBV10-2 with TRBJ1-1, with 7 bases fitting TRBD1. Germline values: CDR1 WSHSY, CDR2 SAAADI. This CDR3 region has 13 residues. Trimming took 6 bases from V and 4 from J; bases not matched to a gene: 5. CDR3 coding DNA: TGCGCCAGCAGAAGGGACAGCTTCACTGAAGCTTTCTTT. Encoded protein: CASRRDSFTEAFF.

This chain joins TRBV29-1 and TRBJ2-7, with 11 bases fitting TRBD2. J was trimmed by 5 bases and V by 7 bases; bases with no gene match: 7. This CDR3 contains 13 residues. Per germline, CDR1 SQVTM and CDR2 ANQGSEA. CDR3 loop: CSALLAGDNEQYV. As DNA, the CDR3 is TGCAGCGCCTTACTAGCGGGGGATAACGAGCAGTACGTC.

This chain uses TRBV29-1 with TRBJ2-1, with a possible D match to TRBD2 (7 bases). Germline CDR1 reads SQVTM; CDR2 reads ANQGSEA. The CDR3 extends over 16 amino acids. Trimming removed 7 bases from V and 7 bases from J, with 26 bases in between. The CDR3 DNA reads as TGCAGCGCCGGGGGAGGGGGACCCCCGTCGGGAAATGAGCAGTTCTTC. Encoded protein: CSAGGGGPPSGNEQFF.

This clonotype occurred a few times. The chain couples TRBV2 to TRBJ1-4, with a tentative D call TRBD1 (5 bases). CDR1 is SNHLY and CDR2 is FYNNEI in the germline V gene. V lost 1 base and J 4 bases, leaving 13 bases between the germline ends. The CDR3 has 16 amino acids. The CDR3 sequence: CASSEEGGAYNEKLFF. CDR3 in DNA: TGTGCCAGCAGTGAAGAGGGTGGGGCCTATAATGAAAAACTGTTTTTT.

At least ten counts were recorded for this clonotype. CDR3 in DNA: TGCGCCAGCAGCCGACTTTCCGGGACAGGGGTGACAGATACGCAGTATTTT. Amino acid sequence: CASSRLSGTGVTDTQYF. V usage is TRBV4-3 and J usage is TRBJ2-3; the match to TRBD1 covers 10 bases. This CDR3 comprises 17 residues. J was trimmed by 3 bases and V by 4 bases; bases with no gene match: 10. CDR1 is LGHNA, CDR2 YSLEER, per germline.

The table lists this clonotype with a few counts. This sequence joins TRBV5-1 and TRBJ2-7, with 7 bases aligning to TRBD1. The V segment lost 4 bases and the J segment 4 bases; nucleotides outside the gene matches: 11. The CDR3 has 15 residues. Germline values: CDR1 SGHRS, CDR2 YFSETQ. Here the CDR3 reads CASSPGTEVIYEQYF. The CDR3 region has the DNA TGCGCCAGCAGCCCCGGGACAGAGGTGATTTACGAGCAGTACTTC.

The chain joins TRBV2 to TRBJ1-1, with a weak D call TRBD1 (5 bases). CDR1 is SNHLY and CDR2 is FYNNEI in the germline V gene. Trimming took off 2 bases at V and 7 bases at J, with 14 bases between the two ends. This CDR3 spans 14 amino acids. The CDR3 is CASSESPDIFEAFF. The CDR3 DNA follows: TGTGCCAGCAGTGAATCCCCGGACATATTTGAAGCTTTCTTT.

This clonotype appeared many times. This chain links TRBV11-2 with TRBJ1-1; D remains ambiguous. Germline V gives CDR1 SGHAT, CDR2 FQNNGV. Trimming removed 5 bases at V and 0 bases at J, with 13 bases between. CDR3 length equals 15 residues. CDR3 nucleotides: TGTGCCAGCAGCCACGGTGGGCGAGTGAACACTGAAGCTTTCTTT. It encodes CASSHGGRVNTEAFF.